The source of this T cell receptor beta chain is a study of blood T cell repertoires in COVID-19. The V segment lost 4 bases and the J segment 1 base; nucleotides outside the gene matches: 0. The CDR3 is 13 residues long. Germline lookup yields CDR1 KGHSH and CDR2 LQKENI. Libraries were prepared by immunoSEQ multiplex PCR; TCRdb keeps only in-frame clonotypes and omits some of them. Of just over 35,000 clones listed, roughly 77% are singletons. The sequence derives from a human donor in a cohort sampled during active or convalescent COVID-19. The donor label of this sample is uncertain. Sequencing was carried out using peripheral blood. The chain recombines TRBV18 with TRBJ1-1; 7 bases are shared with TRBD1. The CDR3 loop reads CASSRDRNTEAFF. Here the CDR3 DNA reads TGTGCCAGCTCACGGGACAGGAACACTGAAGCTTTCTTT.